The source of this TCR beta chain is a study of cytotoxic CD8 clonotypes in ibrutinib-treated CLL. About the research overall: An average of about 260,000 productive templates and some 99,000 productive rearrangements was obtained per sample.

General study results and limits: Clonality increased at ibrutinib response and stayed stable in sustained remission. At progression, however, it fell back toward baseline. Patients had baseline clonality above age-matched healthy donors, and this clonality moved with circulating CD8+ T-cell counts.

Clones were read by immunoSEQ multiplex PCR, and TCRdb kept only the in-frame ones, dropping some. This sample yields roughly 52,000 clones, of which roughly 53% are seen a single time; approximately 29% belongs to the top ten. About this clone itself: Its antigen is undetermined.

The germline V gene has CDR1 MDHEN and CDR2 SYDVKM. The CDR3 spans 16 residues. Deletions cut 1 base from V and 1 base from J, with 11 bases between. The sequences come from PBMCs, collected after 12 months of ibrutinib treatment. This clonotype was sampled from a human donor with chronic lymphocytic leukemia. The rearrangement links TRBV28 to TRBJ2-1; TRBD2 might be the D (6 bases). The DNA for the CDR3 is TGTGCCAGCAGTTTATCGGGGACTCTATCCTACAATGAGCAGTTCTTC. Its protein is CASSLSGTLSYNEQFF.